This TCR beta chain was identified during a study of blood T cell repertoires in COVID-19. Study in general: Acute and convalescent COVID-19 specimens originated in the United States, Italy and Spain. T cells, B-cell-depleted T cells, or PBMCs supplied cDNA or gDNA.

In the original analysis: Amplifying reference gene primers gave estimates of nucleated cell counts. Assay: immunoSEQ multiplex PCR; the TCRdb copy retains only in-frame clones and omits some. D and trimming come from the DNA, and the V and J calls and clone size come from that table. The top ten clones hold approximately 7.1% of a sample with approximately 55,000 clones, over 75% of them seen once. This TCR came from a man over 45 with active COVID-19. The sample was peripheral blood.

The chain's CDR3 is CASSLPGTDAEAFF. CDR3 DNA sequence: TGCGCCAGCAGCCTACCCGGGACTGATGCTGAAGCTTTCTTT. The chain links TRBV5-1 to TRBJ1-1, with D possibly being TRBD1 (5 bases). This CDR3 spans 14 amino acids. Germline V gives CDR1 SGHRS, CDR2 YFSETQ. V was shortened by 4 bases and J by 6 bases, with 16 bases between the two germline ends.